This T cell receptor beta chain was identified in a study of identical twins. A universal primer site arose from template switching, and cDNA bore unique molecular identifiers. TCRdb independently ran MiXCR on the 5' RACE reads; one entry per CDR3 protein. The profile shows over 600,000 distinct CDR3 sequences, 21% of them singletons. Between the trimmed V and J ends, which lost 5 bases and 3 bases, there was a span of 13 bases. CDR1 is SGHVS, CDR2 FQNEAQ, per germline. This CDR3 comprises 14 residues. This same sample was also part of a study on T cells expressing NK-cell markers. That work states: Obtained from sorted CD3+CD56+NKG2C+, CD3+CD56+NKG2C- and CD3+CD56-NKG2C+ T cells were the TCR beta repertoires.

Sequenced material: PBMCs. This sequence was found in a woman aged 18-30 years in good health. The chain uses TRBV7-8 and TRBJ1-2; no definite D call. The DNA of the CDR3 is TGTGCCAGCAGCCCTGGATGGATCTACTATGGCTACACCTTC. This encodes CASSPGWIYYGYTF. The complete variable domain, with remaining parts taken from reference TRBV7-8 and TRBJ1-2, reads GAGVSQSPRYKVAKRGQDVALRCDPISGHVSLFWYQQALGQGPEFLTYFQNEAQLDKSGLPSDRFFAERPEGSVSTLKIQRTQQEDSAVYLCASSPGWIYYGYTFGSGTRLTVV.